This section outlines one T cell receptor (beta chain) sequence together with its context. It lacks a known antigen. No clone much larger than this one lies a single base away; base qualities are absent. The entry originates in a study of blood T cell repertoires in COVID-19 (TCRdb year 2020). Background on the whole study: Samples covering the acute and convalescent phases of COVID-19 were provided by collaborators in the United States, Italy and Spain. The prospective study material was composed of cDNA or gDNA derived from T cells, B-cell-depleted T cells, or PBMCs. Nearly every sample came with metadata listing a de-identified subject ID, COVID-19 status, age in years and sex. Samples were obtained from the ongoing ImmuneRACE study (first 160 participants) and from about 1,300 subjects provided by 6 global collaborators. The repertoires were released in a freely available public database meant as a resource for research on the immune response to SARS-CoV-2. Where HLA class I and class II types were available, the types were taken from metadata supplied by the sample provider, not from assay-based typing. Deeply sampled blood TCRbeta repertoires from subjects exposed to, actively infected with, or recovered from COVID-19 were included in the dataset. The full study reports these points: Clinical and demographic metadata were provided uncurated, with the amount varying by source and participant.

TCRbeta CDR3 regions were amplified from genomic DNA by means of the immunoSEQ Assay, a bias-controlled multiplex PCR. Concerning the study's data processing: Within the assay, amplification of reference gene primers was used to estimate how many nucleated cells each sample contained. Sequence reads were collapsed and filtered to measure the absolute abundance of every unique TCRbeta CDR3 rearrangement. For each sample, productive Simpson clonality was calculated as the square root of Simpson's diversity index across productive rearrangements. Sourced from immuneACCESS, this table was stored by TCRdb with only in-frame sequences that have V and J called. A share of the clones is absent; for the studies checked, an unresolved V gene accounts for under half, and the remainder has no known explanation. Clone size and V and J calls were adopted from that table, with D and trimming inferred from the DNA. In all, the sample holds 280,000 or so clones, and about 87% of those were seen once. Of the sample, 5.5% to 8% falls within the top ten clones.

Based on the germline V gene, the CDR1 and CDR2 sequences are SQVTM and ANQGSEA. The CDR3 contains 12 residues, cysteine and phenylalanine counted. Of the read, only the CDR3 DNA is kept; its 36 bases are in frame from base 1. The trim is 4 bases for V and 11 bases for J, with a gap of 14 bases between the germline ends. Another Seattle source contributed samples from volunteer blood donors who had recovered from COVID-19. Collaborating institutions collected whole blood in K2EDTA tubes following their own protocols. For TCRbeta analysis, collaborators shipped samples in one of three forms: frozen whole blood, isolated PBMCs, or DNA extracted from either of those sample types.

This TCR derives from a woman in her 30s who had recovered from COVID-19. The specimen was peripheral blood. The V and J segments used are TRBV29-1 and TRBJ2-2; possibly the D gene is TRBD2, per 7 matching bases. The CDR3 region has the sequence CSVVGGGGELFF. The nucleotide sequence reads TGCAGCGTTGTAGGGGGAGGGGGTGAGCTGTTTTTT.